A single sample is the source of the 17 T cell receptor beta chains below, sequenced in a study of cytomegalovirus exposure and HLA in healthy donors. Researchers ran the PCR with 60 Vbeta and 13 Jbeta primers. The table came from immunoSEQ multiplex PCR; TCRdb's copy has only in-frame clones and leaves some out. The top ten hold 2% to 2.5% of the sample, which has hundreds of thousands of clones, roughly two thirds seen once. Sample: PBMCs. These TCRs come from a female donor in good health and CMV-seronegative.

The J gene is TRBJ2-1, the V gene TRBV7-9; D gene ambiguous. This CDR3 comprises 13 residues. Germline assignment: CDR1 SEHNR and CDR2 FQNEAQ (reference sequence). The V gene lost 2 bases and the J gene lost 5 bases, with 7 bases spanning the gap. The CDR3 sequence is CASSLNRDNEQFF. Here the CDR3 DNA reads TGTGCCAGCAGCTTAAATAGAGACAATGAGCAGTTCTTC.

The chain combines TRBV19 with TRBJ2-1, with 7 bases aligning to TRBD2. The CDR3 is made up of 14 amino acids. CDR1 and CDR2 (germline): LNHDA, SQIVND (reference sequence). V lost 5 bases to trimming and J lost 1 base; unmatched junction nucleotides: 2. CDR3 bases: TGTGCCAGTAGTGGGGGGGGGTCCTACAATGAGCAGTTCTTC. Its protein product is CASSGGGSYNEQFF.

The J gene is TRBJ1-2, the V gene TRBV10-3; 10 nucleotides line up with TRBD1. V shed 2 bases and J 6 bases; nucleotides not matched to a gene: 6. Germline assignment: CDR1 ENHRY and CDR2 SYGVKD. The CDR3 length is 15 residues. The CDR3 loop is CAISEPDRGRNGYTF. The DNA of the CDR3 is TGTGCCATCAGTGAGCCGGACAGGGGGAGGAATGGCTACACCTTC.

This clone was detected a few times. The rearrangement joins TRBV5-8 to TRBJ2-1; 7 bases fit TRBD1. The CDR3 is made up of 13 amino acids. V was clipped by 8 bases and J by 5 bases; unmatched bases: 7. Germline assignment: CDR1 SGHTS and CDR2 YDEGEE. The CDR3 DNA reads TGTGCCAGTATGGGACAGACCAACAATGAGCAGTTCTTC. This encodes CASMGQTNNEQFF.

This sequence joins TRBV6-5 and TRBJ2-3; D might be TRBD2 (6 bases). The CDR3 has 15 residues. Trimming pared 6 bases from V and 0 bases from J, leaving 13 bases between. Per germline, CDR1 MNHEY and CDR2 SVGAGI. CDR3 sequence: CASRDGTYSTDTQYF. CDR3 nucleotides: TGTGCCAGCAGAGACGGGACTTATAGCACAGATACGCAGTATTTT.

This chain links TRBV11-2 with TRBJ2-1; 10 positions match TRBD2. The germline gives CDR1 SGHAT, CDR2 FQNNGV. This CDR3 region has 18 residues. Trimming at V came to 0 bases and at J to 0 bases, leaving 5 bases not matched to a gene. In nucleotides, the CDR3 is TGTGCCAGCAGCTTAGATCCACTAGCGGGAAGCTCCTACAATGAGCAGTTCTTC. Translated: CASSLDPLAGSSYNEQFF.

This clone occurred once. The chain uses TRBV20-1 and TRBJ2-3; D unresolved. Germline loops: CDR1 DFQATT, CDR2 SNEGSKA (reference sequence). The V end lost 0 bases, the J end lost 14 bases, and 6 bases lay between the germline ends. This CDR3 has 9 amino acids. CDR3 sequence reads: CSARDYSYF. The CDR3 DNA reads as TGCAGTGCTAGAGATTATTCGTATTTT.

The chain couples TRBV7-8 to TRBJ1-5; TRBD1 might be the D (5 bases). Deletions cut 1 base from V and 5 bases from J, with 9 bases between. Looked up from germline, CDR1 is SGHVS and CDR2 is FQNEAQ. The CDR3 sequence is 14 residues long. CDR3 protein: CASSLGQGDQPQHF. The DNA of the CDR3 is TGTGCCAGCAGCTTAGGGCAGGGTGATCAGCCCCAGCATTTT. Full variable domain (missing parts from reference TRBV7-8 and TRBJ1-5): GAGVSQSPRYKVAKRGQDVALRCDPISGHVSLFWYQQALGQGPEFLTYFQNEAQLDKSGLPSDRFFAERPEGSVSTLKIQRTQQEDSAVYLCASSLGQGDQPQHFGDGTRLSIL.

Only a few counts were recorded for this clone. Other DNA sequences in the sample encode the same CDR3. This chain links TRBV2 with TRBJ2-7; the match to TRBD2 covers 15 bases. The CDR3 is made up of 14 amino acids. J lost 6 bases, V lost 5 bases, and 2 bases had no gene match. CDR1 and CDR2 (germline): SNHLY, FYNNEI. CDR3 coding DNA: TGTGCCAGCAGTTGGACTAGCGGGAGGGCCGAGCAGTACTTC. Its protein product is CASSWTSGRAEQYF. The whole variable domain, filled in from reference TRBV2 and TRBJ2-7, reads EPEVTQTPSHQVTQMGQEVILRCVPISNHLYFYWYRQILGQKVEFLVSFYNNEISEKSEIFDDQFSVERPDGSNFTLKIRSTKLEDSAMYFCASSWTSGRAEQYFGPGTRLTVT.

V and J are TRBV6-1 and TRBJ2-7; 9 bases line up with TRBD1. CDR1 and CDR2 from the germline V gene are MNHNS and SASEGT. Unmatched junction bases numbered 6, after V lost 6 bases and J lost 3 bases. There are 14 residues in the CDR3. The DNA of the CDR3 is TGTGCCAGCAGACAAAGGGGACAGGGCTACGAGCAGTACTTC. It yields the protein CASRQRGQGYEQYF.

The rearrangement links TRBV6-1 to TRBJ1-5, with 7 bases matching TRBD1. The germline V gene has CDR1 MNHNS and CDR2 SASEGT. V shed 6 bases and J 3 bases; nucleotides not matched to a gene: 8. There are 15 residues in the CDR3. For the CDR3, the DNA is TGTGCCAGCAGCCGAGAGGGACAGCTCAATCAGCCCCAGCATTTT. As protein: CASSREGQLNQPQHF.

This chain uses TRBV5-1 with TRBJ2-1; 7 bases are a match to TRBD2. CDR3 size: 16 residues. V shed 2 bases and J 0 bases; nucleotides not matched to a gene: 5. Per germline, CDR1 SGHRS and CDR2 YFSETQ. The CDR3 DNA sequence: TGCGCCAGCAGCTTCCTAGCTAGCGGCTCCTACAATGAGCAGTTCTTC. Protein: CASSFLASGSYNEQFF.

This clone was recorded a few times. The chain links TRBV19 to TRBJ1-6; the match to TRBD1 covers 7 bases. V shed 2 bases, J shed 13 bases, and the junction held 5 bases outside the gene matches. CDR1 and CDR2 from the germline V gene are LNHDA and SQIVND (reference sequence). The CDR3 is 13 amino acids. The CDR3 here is CASSIRQGGPLHF. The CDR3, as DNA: TGTGCCAGTAGTATACGTCAAGGGGGCCCCCTCCACTTT.

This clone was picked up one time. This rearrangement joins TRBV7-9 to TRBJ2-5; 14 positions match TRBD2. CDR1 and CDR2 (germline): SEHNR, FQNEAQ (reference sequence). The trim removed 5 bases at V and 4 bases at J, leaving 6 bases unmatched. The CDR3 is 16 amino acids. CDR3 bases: TGTGCCAGCAGCGCGGGACTAGCGGGAGCGGGAGAGACCCAGTACTTC. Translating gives CASSAGLAGAGETQYF.

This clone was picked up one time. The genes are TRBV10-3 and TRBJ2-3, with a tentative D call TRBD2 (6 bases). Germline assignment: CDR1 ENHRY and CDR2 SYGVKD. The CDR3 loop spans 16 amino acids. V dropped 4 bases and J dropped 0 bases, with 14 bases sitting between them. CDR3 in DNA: TGTGCCATCAGTGGATTAGCGGCTACTAGCACAGATACGCAGTATTTT. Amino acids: CAISGLAATSTDTQYF.

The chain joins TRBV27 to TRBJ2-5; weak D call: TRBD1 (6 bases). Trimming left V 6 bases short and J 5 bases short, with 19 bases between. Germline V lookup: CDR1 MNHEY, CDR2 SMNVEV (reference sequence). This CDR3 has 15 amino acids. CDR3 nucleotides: TGTGCCAGCAGGACTCTAACAGGGTCGGCGGAGACCCAGTACTTC. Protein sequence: CASRTLTGSAETQYF.

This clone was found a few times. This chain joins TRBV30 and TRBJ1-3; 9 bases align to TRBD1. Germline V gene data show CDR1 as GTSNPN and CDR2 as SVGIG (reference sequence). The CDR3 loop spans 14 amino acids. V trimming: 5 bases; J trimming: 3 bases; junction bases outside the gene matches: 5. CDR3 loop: CAWWTGASGNTIYF. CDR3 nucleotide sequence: TGTGCCTGGTGGACAGGGGCGAGTGGAAACACCATATATTTT.